This T cell receptor beta chain comes out of a study of blood T cells in healthy people across ages. Study-level points and caveats: Higher diversity, along with more naive CD4+ cells, distinguished long-lived donors from aged donors.

This clonotype was recorded a few times. Its antigen is currently unknown. At one end the junction does not follow the germline gene, possibly because of a read error. Alongside a J-beta primer mix, a sample-barcoded 5' primer served in a second PCR lasting about 7 to 12 cycles. Sequencing recovered at least 2.5 million CDR3-containing paired-end reads from each sample. TCRdb processed the 5' RACE reads anew with MiXCR; each CDR3 protein has one entry. The sample gives about 970,000 distinct CDR3 sequences, roughly half of which show up once; about a fifth is in the top ten. CDR1 is SGHDT and CDR2 is YYEEEE in the germline V gene. The CDR3 is 15 residues long.

The sequence came from a woman aged 55-75 years in good health. The chain couples TRBV5-6 to TRBJ1-1; maybe TRBD1 (6 bases). Sequenced material: blood. The CDR3 loop is CASSLSAQGHTEAFF. The CDR3 DNA reads as TGTGCTAGCAGCTTGTCGGCACAGGGACACACTGAAGCTTTCTTT.